This TCR beta chain appears in the sequencing data of a study of blood T cell repertoires in COVID-19. CDR3 length: 13 residues. J gave up 6 bases and V 2 bases, and 6 bases lay outside the gene matches. Germline loops: CDR1 GTSNPN, CDR2 SVGIG (reference sequence). Cohort 3 donors were reported recovered after two negative PCRs, clearance, or symptom resolution. Original data processing: Using reference gene primer amplification, nucleated cell counts were estimated. Here immunoSEQ multiplex PCR was the method, and the copy in TCRdb shows in-frame clones only, minus some. The DNA was the basis for D and trimming; V, J and clone size are from that table. The data contain more than 110,000 clones, about nine tenths of them seen just once; the ten biggest clones take up about 4.5%.

The chain has TRBV30 and TRBJ2-7; 8 bases align to TRBD2. Material: PBMCs or T cells enriched from blood (not recorded which). This TCR derives from a man aged 45-65 years who had recovered from COVID-19. For the CDR3, the DNA is TGTGCCTGGAGTAGCGGGAGTTCAGGCGAGCAGTACTTC. Translating it yields CAWSSGSSGEQYF. The full variable domain, its missing parts supplied by reference TRBV30 and TRBJ2-7, is SQTIHQWPATLVQPVGSPLSLECTVEGTSNPNLYWYRQAAGRGLQLLFYSVGIGQISSEVPQNLSASRPQDRQFILSSKKLLLSDSGFYLCAWSSGSSGEQYFGPGTRLTVT.